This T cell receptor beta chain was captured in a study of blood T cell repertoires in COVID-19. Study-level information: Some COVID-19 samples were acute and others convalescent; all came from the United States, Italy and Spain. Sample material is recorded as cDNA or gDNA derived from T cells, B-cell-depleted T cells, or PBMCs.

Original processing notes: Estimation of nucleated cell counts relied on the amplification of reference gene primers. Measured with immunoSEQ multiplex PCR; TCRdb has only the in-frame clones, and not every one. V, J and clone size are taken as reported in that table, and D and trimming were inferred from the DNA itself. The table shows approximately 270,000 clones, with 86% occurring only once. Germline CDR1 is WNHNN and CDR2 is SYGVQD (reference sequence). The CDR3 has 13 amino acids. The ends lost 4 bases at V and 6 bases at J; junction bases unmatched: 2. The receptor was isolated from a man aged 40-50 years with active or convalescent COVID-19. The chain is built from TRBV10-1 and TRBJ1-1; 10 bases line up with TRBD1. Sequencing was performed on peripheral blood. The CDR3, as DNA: TGCGCCAGCAGTGGTGGACAGGGGGCTGAAGCTTTCTTT. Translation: CASSGGQGAEAFF.